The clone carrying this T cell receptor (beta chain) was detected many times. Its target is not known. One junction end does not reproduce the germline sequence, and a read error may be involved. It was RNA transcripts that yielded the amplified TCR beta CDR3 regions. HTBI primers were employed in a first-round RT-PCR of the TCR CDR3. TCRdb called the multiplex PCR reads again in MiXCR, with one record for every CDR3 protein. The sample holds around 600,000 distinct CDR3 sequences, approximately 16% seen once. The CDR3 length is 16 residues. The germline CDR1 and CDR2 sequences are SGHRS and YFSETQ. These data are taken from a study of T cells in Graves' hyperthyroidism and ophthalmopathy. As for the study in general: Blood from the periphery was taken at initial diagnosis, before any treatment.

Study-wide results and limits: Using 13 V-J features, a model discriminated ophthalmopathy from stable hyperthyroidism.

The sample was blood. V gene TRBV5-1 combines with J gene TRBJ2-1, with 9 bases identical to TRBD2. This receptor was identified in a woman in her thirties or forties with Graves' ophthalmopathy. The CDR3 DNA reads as TGTGCCAGCAGCTTAGTAGCGGGAGTCTCCTACAATGAGCAGTTCTTC. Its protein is CASSLVAGVSYNEQFF.